This T cell receptor (beta chain) is drawn from a study of cytotoxic CD8 clonotypes in ibrutinib-treated CLL. Overall study context: Response samples were taken after a median about twelve months of treatment, range 6 to 36. General study findings and limits: Sustained-remission and progressing patients had different sampling times.

Using immunoSEQ multiplex PCR, the repertoire was profiled, and TCRdb retains in-frame clones only, with some absent. Of roughly 76,000 clones listed, approximately 80% are singletons. Per the germline V gene, CDR1 is SGHTA and CDR2 is FQGNSA. The CDR3 has 14 residues. The ends were cut back, 5 bases at V and 1 base at J, with 11 bases in the middle. This clone was counted a single time. Its antigen is not identified. This specimen was PBMCs, taken at disease progression, from a patient treated with ibrutinib. V usage is TRBV7-2 and J usage is TRBJ1-1; D possibly corresponds to TRBD1 (5 bases). The origin of this receptor is a human donor with chronic lymphocytic leukemia. The CDR3 loop reads CASSPSRGNTEAFF. The CDR3 DNA sequence: TGTGCCAGCAGCCCCTCGAGGGGGAACACTGAAGCTTTCTTT.